This note documents a single T cell receptor beta chain sequence. The sample belongs to a study of CDR3 diversity in severe acne. The V gene lost 4 bases and the J gene lost 2 bases, with 16 bases spanning the gap. Germline V gene lookup returns CDR1 SGHRS and CDR2 YFSETQ. The CDR3 has 15 residues. From the PCR reads, TCRdb called clonotypes with MiXCR, one entry per CDR3 protein. The sample contains over 70,000 distinct CDR3 sequences, around 50% of which appear only once. This sequence was found in a male donor in good health, without acne. Material: blood. The gene calls are TRBV5-1 and TRBJ2-7; possibly TRBD1 for D (6 bases). The CDR3 is CASSEKTGVTYEQYF. The CDR3 nucleotides are TGCGCCAGCAGCGAGAAGACAGGAGTCACCTACGAGCAGTACTTC.